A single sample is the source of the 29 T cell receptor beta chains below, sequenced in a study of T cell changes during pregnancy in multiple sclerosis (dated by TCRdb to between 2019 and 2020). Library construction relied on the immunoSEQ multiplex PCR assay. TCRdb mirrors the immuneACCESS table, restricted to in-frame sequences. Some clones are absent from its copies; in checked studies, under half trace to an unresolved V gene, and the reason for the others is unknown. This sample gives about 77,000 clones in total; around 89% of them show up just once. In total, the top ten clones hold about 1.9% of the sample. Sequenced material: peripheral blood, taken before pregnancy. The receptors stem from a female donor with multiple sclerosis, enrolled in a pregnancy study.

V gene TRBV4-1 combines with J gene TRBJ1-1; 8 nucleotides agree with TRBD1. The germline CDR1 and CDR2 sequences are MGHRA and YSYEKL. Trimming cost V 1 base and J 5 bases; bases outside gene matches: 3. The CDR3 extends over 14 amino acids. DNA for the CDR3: TGCGCCAGCAGCCAAGCAGGGGGCAGGACTGAAGCTTTCTTT. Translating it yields CASSQAGGRTEAFF.

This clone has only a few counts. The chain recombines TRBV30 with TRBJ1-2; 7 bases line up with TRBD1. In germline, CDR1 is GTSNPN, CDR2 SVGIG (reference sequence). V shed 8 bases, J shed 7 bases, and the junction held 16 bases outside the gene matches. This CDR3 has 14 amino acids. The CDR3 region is CANRDSASVGGYTF. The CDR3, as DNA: TGTGCCAACCGGGACAGCGCTTCAGTAGGTGGCTACACCTTC.

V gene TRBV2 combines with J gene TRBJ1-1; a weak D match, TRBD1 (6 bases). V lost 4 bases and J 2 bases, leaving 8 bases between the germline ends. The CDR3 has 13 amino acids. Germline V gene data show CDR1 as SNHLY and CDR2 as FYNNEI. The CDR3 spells CASSVGHNTEAFF. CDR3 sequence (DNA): TGTGCCAGCAGTGTGGGACATAACACTGAAGCTTTCTTT.

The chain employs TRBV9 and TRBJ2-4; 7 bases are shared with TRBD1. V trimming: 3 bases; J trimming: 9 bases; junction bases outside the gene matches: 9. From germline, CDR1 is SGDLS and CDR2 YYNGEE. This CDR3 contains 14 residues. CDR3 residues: CASSASGTVTIQYF. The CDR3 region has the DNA TGTGCCAGCAGCGCATCCGGGACAGTAACCATTCAGTACTTC.

CDR3: CASSLVQPQHF. In DNA, the CDR3 is TGTGCCAGCAGCTTAGTACAGCCCCAGCATTTT. V and J are TRBV11-3 and TRBJ1-5; no clear D gene. Germline lookup yields CDR1 SGHNT and CDR2 YENEEA. The V end lost 1 base, the J end lost 7 bases, and 2 bases lay between the germline ends. The CDR3 covers 11 residues.

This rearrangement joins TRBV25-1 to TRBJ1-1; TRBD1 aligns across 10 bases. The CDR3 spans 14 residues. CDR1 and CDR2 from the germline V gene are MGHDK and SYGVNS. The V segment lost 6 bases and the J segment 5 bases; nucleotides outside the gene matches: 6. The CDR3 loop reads CASSDRTGGTEAFF. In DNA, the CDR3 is TGTGCCAGCAGCGATAGGACAGGGGGAACTGAAGCTTTCTTT.

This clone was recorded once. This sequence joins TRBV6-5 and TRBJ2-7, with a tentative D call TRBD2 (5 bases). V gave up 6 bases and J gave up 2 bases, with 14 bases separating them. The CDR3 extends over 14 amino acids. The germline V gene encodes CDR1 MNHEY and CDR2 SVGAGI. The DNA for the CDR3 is TGTGCCAGCAGAGGACTTTCCAAGGCCTACGAGCAGTACTTC. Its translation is CASRGLSKAYEQYF.

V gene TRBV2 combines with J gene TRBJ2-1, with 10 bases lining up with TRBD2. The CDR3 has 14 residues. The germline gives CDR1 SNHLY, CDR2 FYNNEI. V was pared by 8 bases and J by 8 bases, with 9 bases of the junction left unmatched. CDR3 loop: CASVSSGGAYEQFF. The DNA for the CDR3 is TGTGCCAGCGTGAGCAGCGGGGGGGCCTATGAGCAGTTCTTC.

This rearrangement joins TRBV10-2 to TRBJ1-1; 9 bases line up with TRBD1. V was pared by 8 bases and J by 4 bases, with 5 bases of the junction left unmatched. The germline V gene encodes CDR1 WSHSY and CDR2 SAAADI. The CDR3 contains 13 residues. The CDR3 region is CASAEQGATEAFF. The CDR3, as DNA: TGCGCCAGCGCGGAACAGGGGGCCACTGAAGCTTTCTTT.

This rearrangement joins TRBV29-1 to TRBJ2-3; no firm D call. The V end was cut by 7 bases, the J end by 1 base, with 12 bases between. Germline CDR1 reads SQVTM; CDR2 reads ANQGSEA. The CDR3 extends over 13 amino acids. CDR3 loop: CSASVRGTDTQYF. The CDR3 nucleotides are TGCAGCGCCTCGGTCCGGGGCACAGATACGCAGTATTTT.

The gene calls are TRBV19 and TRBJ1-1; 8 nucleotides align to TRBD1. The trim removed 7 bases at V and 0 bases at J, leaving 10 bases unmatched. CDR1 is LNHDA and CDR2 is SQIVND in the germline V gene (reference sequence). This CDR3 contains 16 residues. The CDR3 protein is CASTPNGQGVNTEAFF. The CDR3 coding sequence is TGTGCCAGTACGCCTAATGGACAGGGAGTGAACACTGAAGCTTTCTTT. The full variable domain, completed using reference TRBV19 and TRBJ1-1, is DGGITQSPKYLFRKEGQNVTLSCEQNLNHDAMYWYRQDPGQGLRLIYYSQIVNDFQKGDIAEGYSVSREKKESFPLTVTSAQKNPTAFYLCASTPNGQGVNTEAFFGQGTRLTVV.

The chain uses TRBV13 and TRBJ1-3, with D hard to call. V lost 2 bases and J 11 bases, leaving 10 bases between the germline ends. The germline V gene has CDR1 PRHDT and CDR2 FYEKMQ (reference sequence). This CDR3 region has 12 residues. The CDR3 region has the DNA TGTGCCAGCAGCTTAAGGGAGGGCTCCATATATTTT. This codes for CASSLREGSIYF. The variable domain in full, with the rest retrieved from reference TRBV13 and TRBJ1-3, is AAGVIQSPRHLIKEKRETATLKCYPIPRHDTVYWYQQGPGQDPQFLISFYEKMQSDKGSIPDRFSAQQFSDYHSELNMSSLELGDSALYFCASSLREGSIYFGEGSWLTVV.

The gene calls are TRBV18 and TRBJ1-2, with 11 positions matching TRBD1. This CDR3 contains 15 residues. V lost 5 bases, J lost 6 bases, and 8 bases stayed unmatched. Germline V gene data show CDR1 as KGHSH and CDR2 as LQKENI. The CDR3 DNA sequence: TGTGCCAGCTCAAACTCGGGACAGGGGGGCAATGGCTACACCTTC. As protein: CASSNSGQGGNGYTF.

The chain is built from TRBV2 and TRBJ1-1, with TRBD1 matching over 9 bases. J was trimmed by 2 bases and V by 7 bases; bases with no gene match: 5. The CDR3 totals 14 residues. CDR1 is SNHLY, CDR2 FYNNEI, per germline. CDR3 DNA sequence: TGTGCCAGCATGGAGACAGGGGGTAACACTGAAGCTTTCTTT. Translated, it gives CASMETGGNTEAFF.

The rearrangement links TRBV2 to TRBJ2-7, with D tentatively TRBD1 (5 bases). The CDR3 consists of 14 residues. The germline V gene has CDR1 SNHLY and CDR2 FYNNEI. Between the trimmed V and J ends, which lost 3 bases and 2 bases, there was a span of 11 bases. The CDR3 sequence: CASSEQGQTYEQYF. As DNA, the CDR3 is TGTGCCAGCAGTGAGCAGGGCCAAACCTACGAGCAGTACTTC.

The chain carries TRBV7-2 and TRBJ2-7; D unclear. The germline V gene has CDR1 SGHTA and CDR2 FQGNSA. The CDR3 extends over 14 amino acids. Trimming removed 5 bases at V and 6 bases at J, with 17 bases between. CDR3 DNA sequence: TGTGCCAGCAGCCCCGCCGTAGCCTTAGGCGAGCAGTACTTC. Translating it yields CASSPAVALGEQYF.

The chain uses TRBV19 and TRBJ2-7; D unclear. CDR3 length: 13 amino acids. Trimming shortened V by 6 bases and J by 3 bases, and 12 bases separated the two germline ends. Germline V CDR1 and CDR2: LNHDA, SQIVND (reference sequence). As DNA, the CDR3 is TGTGCCAGTAGATTAACTCCCGTCTACGAGCAGTACTTC. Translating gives CASRLTPVYEQYF. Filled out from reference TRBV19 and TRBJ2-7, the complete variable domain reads DGGITQSPKYLFRKEGQNVTLSCEQNLNHDAMYWYRQDPGQGLRLIYYSQIVNDFQKGDIAEGYSVSREKKESFPLTVTSAQKNPTAFYLCASRLTPVYEQYFGPGTRLTVT.

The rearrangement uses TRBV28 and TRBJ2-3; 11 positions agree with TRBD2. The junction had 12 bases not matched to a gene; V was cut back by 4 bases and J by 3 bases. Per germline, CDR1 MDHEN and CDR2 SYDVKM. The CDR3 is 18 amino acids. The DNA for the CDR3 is TGTGCCAGCAGTTGGGGGGGCCACGCTAGCGGGGGGACAGATACGCAGTATTTT. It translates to CASSWGGHASGGTDTQYF.

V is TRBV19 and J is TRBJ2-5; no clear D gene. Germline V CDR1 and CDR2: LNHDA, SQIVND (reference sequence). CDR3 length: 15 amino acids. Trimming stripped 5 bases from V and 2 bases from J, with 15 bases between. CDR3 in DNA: TGTGCCAGTAGTCCCCGATATCACGGTCAAGAGACCCAGTACTTC. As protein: CASSPRYHGQETQYF.

The CDR3 region is CASSLIGQSYEQYF. The CDR3, as DNA: TGCGCCAGCAGCCTCATCGGACAATCCTACGAGCAGTACTTC. The J gene is TRBJ2-7, the V gene TRBV4-3, with D maybe TRBD1 (5 bases). CDR1 LGHNA and CDR2 YSLEER come from the germline V gene. The CDR3 is made up of 14 amino acids. V was clipped by 4 bases and J by 1 base, with 11 bases between them.

DNA of the CDR3: TGTGCCAGCAGCCCTCTGGACAGTTACACTGAAGCTTTCTTT. Amino acid sequence: CASSPLDSYTEAFF. The chain uses TRBV28 and TRBJ1-1; D might be TRBD1 (6 bases). V was shortened by 6 bases and J by 3 bases, with 14 bases between the two germline ends. The CDR3 contains 14 residues. Germline V gene sequence: CDR1 MDHEN, CDR2 SYDVKM.

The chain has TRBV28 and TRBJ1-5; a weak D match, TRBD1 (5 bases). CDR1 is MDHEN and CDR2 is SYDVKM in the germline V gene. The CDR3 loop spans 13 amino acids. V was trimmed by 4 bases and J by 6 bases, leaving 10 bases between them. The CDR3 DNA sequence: TGTGCCAGCAGTTCGCCAGGGTCTCAGCCCCAGCATTTT. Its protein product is CASSSPGSQPQHF.

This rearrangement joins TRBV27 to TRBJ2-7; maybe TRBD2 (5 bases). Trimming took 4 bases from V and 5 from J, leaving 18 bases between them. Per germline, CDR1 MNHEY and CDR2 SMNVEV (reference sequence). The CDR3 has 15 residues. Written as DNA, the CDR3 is TGTGCCAGCAGTTCACCCTCAAGGAGAGGGAACGAGCAGTACTTC. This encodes CASSSPSRRGNEQYF.

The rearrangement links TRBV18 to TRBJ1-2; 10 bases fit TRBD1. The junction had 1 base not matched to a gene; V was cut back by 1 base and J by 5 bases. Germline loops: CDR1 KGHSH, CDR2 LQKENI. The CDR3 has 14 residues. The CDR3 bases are TGTGCCAGCTCACCACGACAGGGGGCATATGGCTACACCTTC. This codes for CASSPRQGAYGYTF.

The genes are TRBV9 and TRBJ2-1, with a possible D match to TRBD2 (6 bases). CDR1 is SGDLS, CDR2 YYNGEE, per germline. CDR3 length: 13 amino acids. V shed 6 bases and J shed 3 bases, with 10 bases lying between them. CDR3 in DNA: TGTGCCAGCACCCCCGGGAGCTACAATGAGCAGTTCTTC. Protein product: CASTPGSYNEQFF.

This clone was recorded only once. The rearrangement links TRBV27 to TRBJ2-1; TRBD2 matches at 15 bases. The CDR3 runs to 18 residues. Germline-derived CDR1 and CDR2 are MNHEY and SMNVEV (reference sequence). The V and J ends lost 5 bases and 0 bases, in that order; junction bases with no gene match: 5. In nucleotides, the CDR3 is TGTGCCAGCAGTCCGGGACTAGCGGGGGGCCACTCCTACAATGAGCAGTTCTTC. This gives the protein CASSPGLAGGHSYNEQFF.

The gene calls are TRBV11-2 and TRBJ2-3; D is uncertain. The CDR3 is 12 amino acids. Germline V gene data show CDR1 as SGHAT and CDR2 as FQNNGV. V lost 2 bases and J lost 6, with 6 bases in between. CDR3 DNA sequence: TGTGCCAGCAGCTTACTTGGCGATACGCAGTATTTT. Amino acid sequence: CASSLLGDTQYF.

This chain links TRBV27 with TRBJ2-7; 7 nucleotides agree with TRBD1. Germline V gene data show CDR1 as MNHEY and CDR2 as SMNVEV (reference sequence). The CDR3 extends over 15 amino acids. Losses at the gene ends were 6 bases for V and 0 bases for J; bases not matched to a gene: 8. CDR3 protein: CASSSGTDFSYEQYF. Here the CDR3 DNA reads TGTGCCAGCAGCTCTGGGACAGACTTCTCCTACGAGCAGTACTTC.

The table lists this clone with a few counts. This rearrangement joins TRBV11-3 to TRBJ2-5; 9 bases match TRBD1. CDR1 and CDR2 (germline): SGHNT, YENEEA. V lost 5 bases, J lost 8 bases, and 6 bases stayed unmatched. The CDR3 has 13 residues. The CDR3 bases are TGTGCCAGCAGCCCGCGGACAGGGGATACCCAGTACTTC. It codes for CASSPRTGDTQYF.